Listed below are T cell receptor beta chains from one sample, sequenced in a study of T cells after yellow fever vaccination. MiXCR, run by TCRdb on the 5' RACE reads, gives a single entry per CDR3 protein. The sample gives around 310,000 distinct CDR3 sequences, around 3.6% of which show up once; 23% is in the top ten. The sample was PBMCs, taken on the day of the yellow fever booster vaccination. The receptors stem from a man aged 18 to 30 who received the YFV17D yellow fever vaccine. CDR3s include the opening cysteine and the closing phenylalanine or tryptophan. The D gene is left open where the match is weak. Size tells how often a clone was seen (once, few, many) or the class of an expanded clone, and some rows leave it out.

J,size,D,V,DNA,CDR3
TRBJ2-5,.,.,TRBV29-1,TGCAGCGTGGGGGCAGGGCAGGAGACCCAGTACTTC,CSVGAGQETQYF
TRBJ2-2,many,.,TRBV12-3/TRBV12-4,TGTGCCAGCAATACCGGGACTCCGGGGGAGCTGTTTTTT,CASNTGTPGELFF
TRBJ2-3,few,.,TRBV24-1,TGTGCCACCAGTGGAACGATCACAGATACGCAGTATTTT,CATSGTITDTQYF
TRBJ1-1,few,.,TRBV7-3,TGTGCCAGCAGCGTGGGACGAGACACTGAAGCTTTCTTT,CASSVGRDTEAFF
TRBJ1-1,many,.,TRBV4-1,TGCGCCAGCAGCCAAGATCAAAATGGAGTGAACACTGAAGCTTTCTTT,CASSQDQNGVNTEAFF
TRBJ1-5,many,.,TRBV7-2,TGTGCCAGCAGCTTATCGGTTATGCCTAGCAATCAGCCCCAGCATTTT,CASSLSVMPSNQPQHF
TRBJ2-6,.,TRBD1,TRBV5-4,TGTGCCAGTGGACAGGGCCCCTCCTCTGGGGCCAACGTCCTGACTTTC,CASGQGPSSGANVLTF
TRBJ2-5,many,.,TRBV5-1,TGCGCCAGCAGCTTGGCTCTTGAGACCCAAGAGACCCAGTACTTC,CASSLALETQETQYF
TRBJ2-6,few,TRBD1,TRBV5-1,TGCGCCAGCAGCTTGGGGACAGGGGCAATCACAACGTACTTCTCTGGGGCCAACGTCCTGACTTTC,CASSLGTGAITTYFSGANVLTF
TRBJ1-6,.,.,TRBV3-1,TGTGCCAGCAGCCTTACTGATAATTCACCCCTCCACTTT,CASSLTDNSPLHF
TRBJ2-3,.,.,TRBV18,TGTGCCAGCTCACCACCTTTCCCTTCGGGAGCGAACACAGATACGCAGTATTTT,CASSPPFPSGANTDTQYF
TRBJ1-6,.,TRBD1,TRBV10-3,TGTGCCATCAGGGCGGGACAGGGGGATTCACCCCTCCACTTT,CAIRAGQGDSPLHF
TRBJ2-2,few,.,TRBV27,TGTGCCAGCAGTTTGGGCAGACTAAACACCGGGGAGCTGTTTTTT,CASSLGRLNTGELFF
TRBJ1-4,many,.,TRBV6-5,TGTGCCAGCAGTCTTGGGCCGGATGAAAAACTGTTTTTT,CASSLGPDEKLFF
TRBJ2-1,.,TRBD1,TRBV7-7,TGTGCCAGCAGCCGGGGCGTGGACAGGGTCAATGAGCAGTTCTTC,CASSRGVDRVNEQFF
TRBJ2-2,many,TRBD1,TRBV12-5,TGTGCTAGTGGTTTGGCTCGGACAGGAGAAAACACCGGGGAGCTGTTTTTT,CASGLARTGENTGELFF
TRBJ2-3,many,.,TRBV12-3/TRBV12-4,TGTGCCAGCAGTTCCGGGGCAAGAGATACGCAGTATTTT,CASSSGARDTQYF
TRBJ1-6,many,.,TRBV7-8,TGTGCCAGCAGCAATCCCATTACCGAGAGCTCCTATAATTCACCCCTCCACTTT,CASSNPITESSYNSPLHF
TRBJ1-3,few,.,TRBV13,TGTGCCAGCAGTCCCCTCGGCCTTGGAAACACCATATATTTT,CASSPLGLGNTIYF
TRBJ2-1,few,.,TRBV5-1,TGCGCCAGCAGCTTGTCGAGGGGGGCCGATTACAATGAGCAGTTCTTC,CASSLSRGADYNEQFF
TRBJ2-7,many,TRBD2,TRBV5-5,TGTGCCAGCAGCTTGTGGACTAGCGGACCATACGAGCAGTACTTC,CASSLWTSGPYEQYF
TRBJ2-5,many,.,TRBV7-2,TGTGCCAGCAGCTTAGTCGTTGGGGCGGGGACCCAGTACTTC,CASSLVVGAGTQYF
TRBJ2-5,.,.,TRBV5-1,TGCGCCAGCGCCGAGGGGCTAAGAGACGGCCAGTACTTC,CASAEGLRDGQYF
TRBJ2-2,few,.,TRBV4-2,TGTGCCAGCAGCCAAGGGGCAGCGGGGGAGCTGTTTTTT,CASSQGAAGELFF
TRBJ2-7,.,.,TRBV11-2,TGTGCCAGTAGACTTGCGGGTATAGGGGACTACGAGCAGTACTTC,CASRLAGIGDYEQYF
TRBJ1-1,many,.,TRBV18,TGTGCCAGCTCACCAATGCAGGAAAATACTGAAGCTTTCTTT,CASSPMQENTEAFF
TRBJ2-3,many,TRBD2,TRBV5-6,TGTGCCAGCAGCTTGGGCCGACTAGCTATCACAGATACGCAGTATTTT,CASSLGRLAITDTQYF
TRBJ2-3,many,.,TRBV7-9,TGTGCCAGCAGCCCCGCAGGGGACCGCCGGGATACGCAGTATTTT,CASSPAGDRRDTQYF
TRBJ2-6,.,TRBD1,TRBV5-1,TGCGCCAGCAGCTGGGGACAGTCCTACTCTGGGGCCAACGTCCTGACTTTC,CASSWGQSYSGANVLTF
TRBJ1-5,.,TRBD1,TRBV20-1,TGCAGTGCTACGGACAGGGCCGCGTTGCAGCCCCAGCATTTT,CSATDRAALQPQHF
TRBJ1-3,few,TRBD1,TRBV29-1,TGCAGCGTTCTGCCGGGACAGGATAATCTCTCTGGAAACACCATATATTTT,CSVLPGQDNLSGNTIYF
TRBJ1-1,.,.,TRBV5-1,TGCGCCAGCAGCTTGCAAGTCTGGGGCCTGAACACTGAAGCTTTCTTT,CASSLQVWGLNTEAFF
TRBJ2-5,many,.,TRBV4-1,TGCGCCAGCAGCCTACCGGGAGTGGAGACCCAGTACTTC,CASSLPGVETQYF
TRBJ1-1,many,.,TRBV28,TGTGCCAGCAGGCTGGGGGGGACTGAAGCTTTCTTT,CASRLGGTEAFF
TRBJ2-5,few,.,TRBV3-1,TGTGCCAGCAGCCAAGGCGTAGCGGAGGCGGGAGAGACCCAGTACTTC,CASSQGVAEAGETQYF
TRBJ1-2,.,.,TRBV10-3,TGTGCCATCAGCGAAAAAGAAAACTATGGCTACACCTTC,CAISEKENYGYTF
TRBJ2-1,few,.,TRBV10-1,TGCGCCAGCATCCGGGTTAGCTCCTACAATGAGCAGTTCTTC,CASIRVSSYNEQFF